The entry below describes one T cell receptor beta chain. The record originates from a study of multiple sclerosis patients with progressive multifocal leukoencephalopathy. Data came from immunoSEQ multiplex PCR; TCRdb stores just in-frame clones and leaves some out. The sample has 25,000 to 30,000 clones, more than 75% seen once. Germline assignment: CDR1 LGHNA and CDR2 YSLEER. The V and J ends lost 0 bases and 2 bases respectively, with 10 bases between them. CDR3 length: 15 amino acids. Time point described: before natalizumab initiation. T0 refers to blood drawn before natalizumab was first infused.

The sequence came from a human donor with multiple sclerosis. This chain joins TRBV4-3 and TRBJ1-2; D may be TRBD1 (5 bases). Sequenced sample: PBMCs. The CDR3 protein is CASSQDARANYGYTF. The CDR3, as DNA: TGCGCCAGCAGCCAAGACGCCAGGGCAAACTATGGCTACACCTTC.